The clone carrying this T cell receptor beta chain has only a few counts. What it binds is not known. CDR3 length: 16 amino acids. Germline V gene data show CDR1 as SNHLY and CDR2 as FYNNEI. The V segment lost 2 bases and the J segment 2 bases; nucleotides outside the gene matches: 7. The entry originates in a study of T cells in Graves' hyperthyroidism and ophthalmopathy. For the study at large: Before any treatment, at initial diagnosis, peripheral blood was collected.

Overall study findings and caveats: Progression to ophthalmopathy was predicted a median of roughly 6.5 months early. Blood held most thyroid clonotypes expanded above 0.001 frequency.

Each 10 ml fresh peripheral blood draw supplied the PBMCs. Regions amplified from RNA transcripts were the TCR beta CDR3 regions. The study used the HTBI primer set for a first-round RT-PCR of the TCR CDR3. MiXCR, applied by TCRdb to the multiplex PCR reads, yields one record per CDR3 protein. The sample has 800,000 or so distinct CDR3 sequences; 38% are singletons. J is TRBJ2-7 and V is TRBV2; 9 positions match TRBD1. Sequencing used blood. This clonotype was obtained from a young man with Graves' hyperthyroidism. CDR3 bases: TGTGCCAGCAGTGAAATGGGAGGGACAGGGACCTACGAGCAGTACTTC. It codes for CASSEMGGTGTYEQYF.